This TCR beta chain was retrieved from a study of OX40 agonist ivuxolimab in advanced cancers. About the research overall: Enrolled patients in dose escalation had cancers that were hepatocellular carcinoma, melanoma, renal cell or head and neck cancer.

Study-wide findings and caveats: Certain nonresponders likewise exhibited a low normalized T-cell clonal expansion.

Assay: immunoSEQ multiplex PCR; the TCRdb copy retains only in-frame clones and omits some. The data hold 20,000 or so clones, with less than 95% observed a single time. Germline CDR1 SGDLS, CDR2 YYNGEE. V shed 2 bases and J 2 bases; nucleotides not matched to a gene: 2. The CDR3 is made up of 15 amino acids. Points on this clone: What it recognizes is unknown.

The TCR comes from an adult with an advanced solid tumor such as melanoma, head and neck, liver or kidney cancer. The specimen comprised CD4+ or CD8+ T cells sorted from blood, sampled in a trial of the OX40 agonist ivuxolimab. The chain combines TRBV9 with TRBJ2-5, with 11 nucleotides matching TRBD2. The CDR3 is CASSVGTSGQETQYF. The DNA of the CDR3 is TGTGCCAGCAGCGTCGGGACTAGCGGACAAGAGACCCAGTACTTC. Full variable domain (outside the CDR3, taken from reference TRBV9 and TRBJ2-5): DSGVTQTPKHLITATGQRVTLRCSPRSGDLSVYWYQQSLDQGLQFLIQYYNGEERAKGNILERFSAQQFPDLHSELNLSSLELGDSALYFCASSVGTSGQETQYFGPGTRLLVL.